This T cell receptor (beta chain) was retrieved from a study of human T cells and chemical hapten exposure (dated by TCRdb to about 2021). General notes on the study: For sensitization, 2% DPC in acetone was applied to a 2 cm by 2 cm area of upper inner arm skin. Weekly therapeutic DPC doses were additionally applied to the scalp of patients throughout the approximately 25-week study period. Patch testing was done on the upper back using Finn chambers containing 0.01% DPC, and results were scored after 6 days according to International Contact Dermatitis Research Group standards. The patient cohort, mostly female, included alopecia areata with under or over 50% scalp involvement, alopecia totalis and alopecia universalis. Libraries were pooled for sequencing, and variation in per-sample TCR yields was attributed mainly to small differences in library volumes within the pool. The study tracked peripheral blood TCR repertoire changes in vivo during primary and secondary sensitization to the hapten diphenylcyclopropenone (DPC) in alopecia patients. Blood was sampled from patients pre-sensitization (week 0) and at 2, 6 and about 24 weeks after DPC sensitization. Blood for TCR sequencing was provided by twenty-nine alopecia patients at one to four time points (pre-sensitization, 2, 6 and 24 weeks).

This clonotype appeared many times. No antigen is known for it. No base qualities exist here, and no much larger clone lies one base off it. The study at large found these results: Repeated subsampling changed both the strength of the expansion versus patch-test correlation and the threshold at which that correlation became significant. Alopecia, a presumed autoimmune disease, was present in all patients, so the immune response of the patients might differ from that of healthy individuals. Patch test score was positively correlated with the number of PT1 expanded TCRs, with significance at thresholds 8, 16 and 32 but not at 4. The number of TCRs above 1 in 1000 frequency did not change with DPC sensitization; there was no evidence of global repertoire structure alterations. Expanded TCRs formed significantly more large CDR3 similarity clusters than pre-sensitization or healthy control sets, consistent with antigen-driven responses.

Library preparation was by RACE. TCRdb shows the sequencer as NextSeq 500. Library preparation attached unique molecular identifiers to individual cDNA molecules for quantitative, reproducible TCR counting. From each blood RNA sample, both TCR alpha and TCR beta chains were sequenced. Per the source publication's procedure: The median number of TCRs per sample was roughly 100,000, ranging from about 20,000 to 750,000. The Decombinator software suite was used to annotate V, J and CDR3 in the TCR reads. For PS versus PT1 abundance plots, all samples were subsampled to the same number of TCRs (28,000). Expanded TCRs were defined as absent before sensitization and observed at least eight times at the 2-week time point. TCRdb trimmed the raw reads at Q25, called clones with MiXCR and kept productive beta chains. When rows share a CDR3 protein, they turn into one entry using the most common DNA and genes. The V and J calls were determined by TCRdb, not by the authors. This sample is represented by 200,000 to 300,000 distinct CDR3 sequences; about 9% of them were singletons. The ten most abundant clones make up approximately 2.3% of the sample.

The time point label of this sample denotes: pre-sensitization, week 0. The treatment or condition label corresponds to: therapeutic diphenylcyclopropenone sensitization with weekly scalp DPC. Blood at each patch-test visit was drawn before the patch test was applied. Patients were considered eligible if aged 18 to 70, diagnosed with alopecia and deemed suitable for DPC therapy, and patients were excluded if pregnant. Unfractionated whole blood was collected in Tempus Blood RNA tubes, and total RNA was extracted from that blood. Trimmed from V: 2 bases; trimmed from J: 3 bases; junction bases lacking a gene match: 9. The CDR3 starts with the cysteine, ends with the phenylalanine, and has 16 residues. Only the CDR3 DNA stays, 48 bases, in frame from base 1. According to the germline V gene (reference sequence), CDR1 reads DFQATT and CDR2 reads SNEGSKA.

The TCR was taken from a woman between 40 and 55 years old with alopecia areata. Some clones in this sample may be carry-over from other donors' samples. Sequences were derived from whole blood, sampled in connection with sensitization to the hapten diphenylcyclopropenone (DPC). The rearrangement joined TRBV20-1 to TRBJ1-1, and TRBD1 aligns with 10 junction nucleotides. The CDR3 region reads CSARPIPGQGHTEAFF. The DNA sequence follows: TGCAGTGCTAGACCAATTCCGGGACAGGGGCACACTGAAGCTTTCTTT.